This T cell receptor beta chain originates from a study of T cell responses to AZD1222 COVID-19 vaccine. The repertoire was sequenced with immunoSEQ multiplex PCR; TCRdb's copy has only in-frame clones and lacks some. Counted here are about 110,000 clones, roughly nine tenths occurring once; the ten biggest clones make up 7.5%. CDR3 size: 12 residues. The V and J ends lost 5 bases and 10 bases respectively, with 12 bases between them. The sequencing here drew on peripheral blood, taken on day 0 of AZD1222 vaccination. This TCR was recovered from an adult in good health. The genes are TRBV12-3 or TRBV12-4 and TRBJ2-1; no reliable D call. CDR3 loop: CASSPDWGEQFF. Written as DNA, the CDR3 is TGTGCCAGCAGTCCAGACTGGGGAGAGCAGTTCTTC.